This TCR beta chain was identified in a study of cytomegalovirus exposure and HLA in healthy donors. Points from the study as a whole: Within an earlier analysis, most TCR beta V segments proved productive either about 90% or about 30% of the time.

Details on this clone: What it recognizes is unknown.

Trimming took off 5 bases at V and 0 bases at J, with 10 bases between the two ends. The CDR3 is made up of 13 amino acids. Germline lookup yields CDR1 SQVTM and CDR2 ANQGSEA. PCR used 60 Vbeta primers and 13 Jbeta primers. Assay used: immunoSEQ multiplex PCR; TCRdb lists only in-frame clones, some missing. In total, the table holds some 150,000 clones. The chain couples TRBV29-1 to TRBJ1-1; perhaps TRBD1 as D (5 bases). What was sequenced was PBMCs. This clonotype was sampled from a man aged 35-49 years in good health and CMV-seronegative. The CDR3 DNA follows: TGCAGCGTTCTCCAGGGATTGAACACTGAAGCTTTCTTT. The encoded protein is CSVLQGLNTEAFF.